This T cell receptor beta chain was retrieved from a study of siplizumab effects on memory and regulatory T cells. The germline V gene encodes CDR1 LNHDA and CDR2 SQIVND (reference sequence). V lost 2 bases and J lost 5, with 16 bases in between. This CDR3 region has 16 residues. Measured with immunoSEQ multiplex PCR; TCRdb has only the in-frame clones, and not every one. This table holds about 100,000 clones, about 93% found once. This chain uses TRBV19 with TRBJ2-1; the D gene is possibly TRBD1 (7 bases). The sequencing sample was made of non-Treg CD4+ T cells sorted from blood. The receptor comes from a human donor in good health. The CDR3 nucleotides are TGTGCCAGTAGTATACCGCGGGACAGACTAAACAATGAGCAGTTCTTC. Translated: CASSIPRDRLNNEQFF.